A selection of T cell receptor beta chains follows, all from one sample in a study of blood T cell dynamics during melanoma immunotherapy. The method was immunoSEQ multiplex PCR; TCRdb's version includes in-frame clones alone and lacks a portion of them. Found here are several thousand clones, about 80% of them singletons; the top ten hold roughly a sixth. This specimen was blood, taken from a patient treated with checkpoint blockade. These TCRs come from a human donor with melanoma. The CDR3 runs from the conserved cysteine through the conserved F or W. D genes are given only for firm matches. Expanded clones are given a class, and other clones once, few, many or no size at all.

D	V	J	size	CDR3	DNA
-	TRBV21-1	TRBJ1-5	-	CASNPPPGTDLKGGNQPQHF	TGTGCCAGCAACCCTCCCCCCGGGACAGACCTCAAAGGGGGCAATCAGCCCCAGCATTTT
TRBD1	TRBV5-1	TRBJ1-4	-	CASSLGHRGPNEKLFF	TGCGCCAGCAGCTTGGGACACAGGGGGCCTAATGAAAAACTGTTTTTT
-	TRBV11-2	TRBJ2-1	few	CASSFGLGGSSYNEQFF	TGTGCCAGCAGCTTTGGGTTGGGCGGTAGCTCCTACAATGAGCAGTTCTTC
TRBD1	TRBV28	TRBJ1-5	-	CASSSPGQAYQPQHF	TGTGCCAGCAGTTCGCCGGGACAGGCATATCAGCCCCAGCATTTT
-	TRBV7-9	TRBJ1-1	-	CASNLLLGANTEAFF	TGTGCCAGCAACCTCCTATTAGGGGCGAACACTGAAGCTTTCTTT
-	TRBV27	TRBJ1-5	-	CASSLEKTGNQPQHF	TGTGCCAGCAGTTTGGAAAAGACGGGAAATCAGCCCCAGCATTTT
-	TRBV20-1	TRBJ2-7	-	CSAQDYEQYF	TGCAGTGCGCAGGACTACGAGCAGTACTTC
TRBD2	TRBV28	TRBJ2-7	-	CASSSPLAGVYEQYF	TGTGCCAGCAGTTCTCCTCTAGCGGGAGTCTACGAGCAGTACTTC
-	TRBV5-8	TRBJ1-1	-	CASSLVSGFGTEAFF	TGTGCCAGCAGCTTGGTTTCAGGGTTTGGAACTGAAGCTTTCTTT
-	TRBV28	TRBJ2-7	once	CASSPLFRAASYEQYF	TGTGCCAGCAGCCCCCTCTTTAGGGCAGCCTCCTACGAGCAGTACTTC
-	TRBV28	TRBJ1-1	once	CASSLGSTEAFF	TGTGCCAGCAGTTTGGGGAGTACTGAAGCTTTCTTT
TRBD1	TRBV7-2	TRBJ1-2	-	CASSSNRGLDGYTF	TGTGCCAGCAGCTCCAACAGGGGGCTGGATGGCTACACCTTC
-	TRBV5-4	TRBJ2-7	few	CASSLWGGYEQYF	TGTGCCAGCAGCTTGTGGGGTGGCTACGAGCAGTACTTC
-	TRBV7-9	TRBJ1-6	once	CASSTSSPGPNNSPLHF	TGTGCCAGCAGCACTAGTTCGCCGGGACCGAATAATTCACCCCTCCACTTT
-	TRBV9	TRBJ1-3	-	CASSVATGNTIYF	TGTGCCAGCAGCGTGGCAACTGGAAACACCATATATTTT
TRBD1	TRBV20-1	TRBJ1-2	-	CSADRDGYTF	TGCAGTGCGGACAGGGATGGCTACACCTTC
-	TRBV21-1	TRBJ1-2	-	CASSPGGDSNYGYTF	TGTGCCAGCAGCCCCGGGGGAGACAGTAACTATGGCTACACCTTC
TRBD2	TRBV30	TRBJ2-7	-	CAWDGGGLAGYEQYF	TGTGCCTGGGACGGAGGGGGACTAGCTGGTTACGAGCAGTACTTC
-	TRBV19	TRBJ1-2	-	CASSISVNYGYTF	TGTGCCAGTAGTATCTCGGTTAACTATGGCTACACCTTC
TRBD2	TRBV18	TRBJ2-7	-	CASSPSGGAYEQYF	TGTGCCAGCTCACCTAGCGGGGGGGCATACGAGCAGTACTTC
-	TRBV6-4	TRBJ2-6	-	CASSDSSLSSGSGANVLTF	TGTGCCAGCAGTGACTCCAGCCTCTCTAGTGGGTCTGGGGCCAACGTCCTGACTTTC
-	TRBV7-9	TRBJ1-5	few	CASSSAGQGQPQHF	TGTGCCAGCAGCTCAGCGGGCCAGGGGCAGCCCCAGCATTTT
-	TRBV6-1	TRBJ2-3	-	CASSGRTKSTDTQYF	TGTGCCAGCAGTGGCCGGACAAAGAGCACAGATACGCAGTATTTT
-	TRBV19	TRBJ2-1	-	CASSDDRVYNEQFF	TGTGCCAGTAGTGATGATCGAGTTTACAATGAGCAGTTCTTC
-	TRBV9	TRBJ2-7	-	CASSVEGGRADEQYF	TGTGCCAGCAGCGTAGAAGGAGGGAGAGCCGACGAGCAGTACTTC
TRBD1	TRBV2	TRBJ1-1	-	CASRPPGQGGGAEAFF	TGTGCCAGCAGACCTCCGGGACAGGGGGGGGGAGCTGAAGCTTTCTTT
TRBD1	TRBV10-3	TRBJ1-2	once	CAISEGDRGRSNYGYTF	TGTGCCATCAGTGAGGGGGACAGGGGAAGGTCTAACTATGGCTACACCTTC
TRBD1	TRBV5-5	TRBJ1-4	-	CASRLEGAPGRQNEKLFF	TGTGCCAGCAGACTCGAGGGGGCCCCGGGACGGCAAAATGAAAAACTGTTTTTT
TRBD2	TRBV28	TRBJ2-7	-	CASSLTSGRQEQYF	TGTGCCAGCAGTTTAACTAGCGGGAGGCAGGAGCAGTACTTC
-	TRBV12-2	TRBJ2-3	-	CASRLTRTGRRTDTQYF	TGTGCAAGTCGCTTAACTAGGACAGGGAGGCGGACAGATACGCAGTATTTT
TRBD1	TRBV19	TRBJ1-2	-	CASRTHRGLNGYTF	TGTGCCAGTAGGACTCACAGGGGGCTGAATGGCTACACCTTC
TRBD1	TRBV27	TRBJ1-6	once	CASSYRTGVSSPLHF	TGTGCCAGCAGTTACCGCACAGGGGTTAGTTCACCCCTCCACTTT
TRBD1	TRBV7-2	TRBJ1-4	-	CASSSRTGGEKLFF	TGTGCCAGCAGCTCAAGGACAGGGGGCGAAAAACTGTTTTTT
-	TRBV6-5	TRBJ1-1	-	CASSYALGSTEAFF	TGTGCCAGCAGTTACGCGTTAGGGAGCACTGAAGCTTTCTTT
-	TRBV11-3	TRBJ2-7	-	CASSSQGSSYEQYF	TGTGCCAGCAGCTCTCAGGGGAGCTCCTACGAGCAGTACTTC
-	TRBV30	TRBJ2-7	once	CAWSVVGRRSSYEQYF	TGTGCCTGGAGTGTAGTGGGCAGAAGGAGCTCCTACGAGCAGTACTTC
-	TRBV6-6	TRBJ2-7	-	CASRVGTGHEQYF	TGTGCCAGCAGGGTTGGGACTGGTCACGAGCAGTACTTC
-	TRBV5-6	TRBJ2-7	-	CASSPRGPREQYF	TGTGCCAGCAGCCCCCGGGGCCCTAGGGAGCAGTACTTC
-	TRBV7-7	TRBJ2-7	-	CASSLLVGEFGEQYF	TGTGCCAGCAGCTTATTAGTGGGAGAGTTCGGCGAGCAGTACTTC
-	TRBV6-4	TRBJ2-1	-	CASSEDPGLPDEQFF	TGTGCCAGCAGTGAAGATCCGGGCCTTCCGGATGAGCAGTTCTTC
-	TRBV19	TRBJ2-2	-	CASSIRGASLTGELFF	TGTGCCAGTAGTATTCGTGGGGCAAGCCTCACCGGGGAGCTGTTTTTT
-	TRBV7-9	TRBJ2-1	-	CASSPGALYNEQFF	TGTGCCAGCAGCCCGGGAGCACTCTACAATGAGCAGTTCTTC
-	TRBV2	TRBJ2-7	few	CASNHGAFFSYEQYF	TGTGCCAGCAACCATGGAGCGTTCTTCTCCTACGAGCAGTACTTC